Presented here are 28 T cell receptor beta chains from one specimen sequenced in a study of shared clonotypes between healthy human individuals. Libraries were prepared by immunoSEQ multiplex PCR; TCRdb keeps only in-frame clonotypes and omits some of them. Among just over 2,000,000 clones, 85% to 95% were seen once, and the ten largest hold 0.1% to 0.15%. Sequenced: naive CD4+ T cells sorted from blood. The subset was: CD45RA+ positively selected. Source of these receptors: a man aged 18 to 35 in good health.

The genes are TRBV28 and TRBJ1-4, with a tentative D call TRBD1 (5 bases). Between the trimmed V and J ends, which lost 3 bases and 8 bases, there was a span of 16 bases. The CDR3 sequence is 15 residues long. Germline assignment: CDR1 MDHEN and CDR2 SYDVKM. The CDR3 DNA reads TGTGCCAGCAGTTTTATGGGAGGGGTTGGAGAAAAACTGTTTTTT. As protein: CASSFMGGVGEKLFF.

The rearrangement joins TRBV19 to TRBJ2-7, with 8 bases identical to TRBD1. The CDR3 has 13 residues. Germline trimming cut 5 bases from V and 5 bases from J; bases unmatched to any gene: 5. Looked up from germline, CDR1 is LNHDA and CDR2 is SQIVND (reference sequence). The CDR3 loop is CASSPDRGHEQYF. As DNA, the CDR3 is TGTGCCAGTAGTCCCGACAGGGGCCACGAGCAGTACTTC.

The rearrangement uses TRBV7-8 and TRBJ2-7, with 8 bases matching TRBD1. Looked up from germline, CDR1 is SGHVS and CDR2 is FQNEAQ. The CDR3 is 16 residues long. With V trimmed by 5 bases and J by 3 bases, 12 bases remained unmatched. CDR3: CASSRLDRGSRYEQYF. CDR3 nucleotides: TGTGCCAGCAGCCGCCTTGACAGGGGAAGTCGCTACGAGCAGTACTTC.

This clone has only one observation. This sequence joins TRBV5-1 and TRBJ2-3; TRBD2 aligns across 11 bases. The V and J ends lost 4 bases and 1 base, in that order; junction bases with no gene match: 5. The CDR3 has 16 residues. Germline V gene sequence: CDR1 SGHRS, CDR2 YFSETQ. The CDR3 spells CASSDLTSGGTDTQYF. CDR3 bases: TGCGCCAGCAGCGATCTGACTAGCGGGGGCACAGATACGCAGTATTTT. Full variable domain (outside the CDR3, taken from reference TRBV5-1 and TRBJ2-3): KAGVTQTPRYLIKTRGQQVTLSCSPISGHRSVSWYQQTPGQGLQFLFEYFSETQRNKGNFPGRFSGRQFSNSRSEMNVSTLELGDSALYLCASSDLTSGGTDTQYFGPGTRLTVL.

The J gene is TRBJ2-7, the V gene TRBV23-1; unclear D gene. TRBV23-1 is annotated as an ORF whose role is uncertain. This CDR3 contains 11 residues. V lost 3 bases, J lost 6 bases, and 6 bases lay in between. The CDR3 protein is CASSHSREQYF. CDR3 coding DNA: TGCGCCAGCAGTCATAGTCGCGAGCAGTACTTC.

This sequence joins TRBV7-9 and TRBJ2-7; tentatively, D is TRBD1 (6 bases). The V and J ends lost 7 bases and 6 bases respectively, with 16 bases between them. Per the germline V gene, CDR1 is SEHNR and CDR2 is FQNEAQ (reference sequence). The CDR3 is 13 residues long. The CDR3 DNA follows: TGTGCCAGCACCACAGGGATCGGAAGCGAGCAGTACTTC. This codes for CASTTGIGSEQYF.

The rearrangement uses TRBV27 and TRBJ2-7; D is tentatively TRBD1 or TRBD2 (5 bases each). The CDR3 has 15 residues. The germline CDR1 and CDR2 sequences are MNHEY and SMNVEV (reference sequence). V was pared by 6 bases and J by 9 bases, with 24 bases between. In nucleotides, the CDR3 is TGTGCCAGCAGCCCGACAGCAACCTTACGAGAGGGGCAGTACTTC. It translates to CASSPTATLREGQYF.

V and J are TRBV10-1 and TRBJ2-2; D remains unclear. The CDR3 consists of 13 residues. The V end lost 3 bases, the J end lost 6 bases, and 8 bases lay between the germline ends. Germline CDR1 and CDR2: WNHNN and SYGVQD (reference sequence). CDR3 region: CASSDSGPGELFF. CDR3 nucleotide sequence: TGCGCCAGCAGTGACAGTGGTCCCGGGGAGCTGTTTTTT.

The gene calls are TRBV4-1 and TRBJ2-5; 12 positions agree with TRBD2. The CDR3 is made up of 16 amino acids. Germline trimming cut 0 bases from V and 2 bases from J; bases unmatched to any gene: 1. From germline, CDR1 is MGHRA and CDR2 YSYEKL. CDR3 DNA: TGCGCCAGCAGCCAAGACGGACTAGCGGGGCAAGAGACCCAGTACTTC. It yields the protein CASSQDGLAGQETQYF.

V gene TRBV30 combines with J gene TRBJ2-7; 7 positions match TRBD2. V lost 0 bases and J lost 0; bases outside the gene matches: 5. There are 15 residues in the CDR3. The germline gives CDR1 GTSNPN, CDR2 SVGIG (reference sequence). The CDR3 nucleotides are TGTGCCTGGAGTGTAGGGGCGGGGGTCTCCTACGAGCAGTACTTC. This translates into CAWSVGAGVSYEQYF.

The chain is built from TRBV5-6 and TRBJ2-7; 10 nucleotides match TRBD1. V gave up 4 bases and J gave up 6 bases; unmatched junction bases: 7. Per the germline V gene, CDR1 is SGHDT and CDR2 is YYEEEE. CDR3 length: 14 residues. CDR3 coding DNA: TGTGCCAGCAGCGTACCGGGACAGGGGATCGAGCAGTACTTC. Translating it yields CASSVPGQGIEQYF.

The rearrangement joins TRBV6-1 to TRBJ1-5; D is possibly TRBD1 (5 bases). CDR1 is MNHNS, CDR2 SASEGT, per germline. The V end was cut by 4 bases, the J end by 6 bases, with 10 bases between. The CDR3 consists of 13 residues. Here the CDR3 DNA reads TGTGCCAGCAGTGGAGGGGTGGCTCAGCCCCAGCATTTT. This gives the protein CASSGGVAQPQHF.

This chain uses TRBV4-2 with TRBJ2-7, with 12 nucleotides matching TRBD2. Germline V gene sequence: CDR1 LGHNA, CDR2 YNFKEQ. V lost 0 bases and J lost 3; bases outside the gene matches: 12. This CDR3 comprises 19 residues. CDR3 coding DNA: TGTGCCAGCAGCCAAGATATCCCCCTAGCGGGGGGGCCGGACTACGAGCAGTACTTC. This translates into CASSQDIPLAGGPDYEQYF.

This clone was counted once. This chain connects TRBV30 to TRBJ2-5, with unresolved D. V was clipped by 6 bases and J by 0 bases, with 5 bases between them. Germline V lookup: CDR1 GTSNPN, CDR2 SVGIG (reference sequence). This CDR3 region has 11 residues. For the CDR3, the DNA is TGTGCCTGCCGGGACCAAGAGACCCAGTACTTC. This translates into CACRDQETQYF.

This chain links TRBV14 with TRBJ1-5; D ambiguous. This CDR3 is 12 amino acids long. The germline gives CDR1 SGHDN, CDR2 FVKESK. The germline V and J ends were trimmed by 3 bases and 4 bases, with 4 bases remaining between them. CDR3 nucleotides: TGTGCCAGCAGCCACGTAAATCAGCCCCAGCATTTT. This encodes CASSHVNQPQHF. Full variable domain (rest looked up from reference TRBV14 and TRBJ1-5): EAGVTQFPSHSVIEKGQTVTLRCDPISGHDNLYWYRRVMGKEIKFLLHFVKESKQDESGMPNNRFLAERTGGTYSTLKVQPAELEDSGVYFCASSHVNQPQHFGDGTRLSIL.

This chain uses TRBV2 with TRBJ2-3; D is possibly TRBD2 (6 bases). Germline lookup yields CDR1 SNHLY and CDR2 FYNNEI. V lost 11 bases and J 0 bases, leaving 21 bases between the germline ends. The CDR3 loop spans 16 amino acids. The CDR3: CALSRRDAASTDTQYF. The CDR3, as DNA: TGTGCCTTATCTCGGAGGGACGCTGCTAGCACAGATACGCAGTATTTT.

The rearrangement joins TRBV4-2 to TRBJ1-3, with D unresolved. The germline V and J ends were trimmed by 1 base and 4 bases, with 11 bases remaining between them. This CDR3 is 15 amino acids long. The V gene's germline CDR1 is LGHNA and CDR2 YNFKEQ. Here the CDR3 reads CASSQVAGFGNTIYF. In DNA, the CDR3 is TGTGCCAGCAGCCAAGTCGCCGGTTTCGGAAACACCATATATTTT.

The CDR3 here is CASSQTSGGGNEQFF. As DNA, the CDR3 is TGTGCCAGCAGCCAGACTAGCGGGGGAGGCAATGAGCAGTTCTTC. V usage is TRBV7-3 and J usage is TRBJ2-1; 12 nucleotides align to TRBD2. V lost 5 bases, J lost 6 bases, and 5 bases stayed unmatched. Germline-derived CDR1 and CDR2 are SGHTA and FQGTGA. The length of the CDR3 is 15 residues.

The V and J genes are TRBV2 and TRBJ2-4; unclear D gene. Germline V lookup: CDR1 SNHLY, CDR2 FYNNEI. V shed 6 bases and J shed 1 base, with 4 bases lying between them. This CDR3 is 12 amino acids long. CDR3 sequence (DNA): TGTGCCAGCAGGGGGGCCAAAAACATTCAGTACTTC. It is translated as CASRGAKNIQYF.

The V and J genes are TRBV5-1 and TRBJ2-1; tentative D call: TRBD1 (6 bases). Trimming left V 4 bases short and J 7 bases short, with 9 bases between. CDR1 SGHRS and CDR2 YFSETQ come from the germline V gene. The CDR3 has 12 residues. CDR3 in amino acids: CASSKGQNEQFF. The DNA for the CDR3 is TGCGCCAGCAGCAAAGGACAGAATGAGCAGTTCTTC. The complete variable domain, with remaining parts taken from reference TRBV5-1 and TRBJ2-1, reads KAGVTQTPRYLIKTRGQQVTLSCSPISGHRSVSWYQQTPGQGLQFLFEYFSETQRNKGNFPGRFSGRQFSNSRSEMNVSTLELGDSALYLCASSKGQNEQFFGPGTRLTVL.

The chain carries TRBV5-1 and TRBJ2-2; D unclear. V dropped 0 bases and J dropped 3 bases, with 9 bases sitting between them. CDR1 SGHRS and CDR2 YFSETQ come from the germline V gene. The CDR3 totals 15 residues. CDR3: CASSLDGPHTGELFF. CDR3 nucleotide sequence: TGCGCCAGCAGCTTGGACGGGCCTCACACCGGGGAGCTGTTTTTT.

The chain recombines TRBV13 with TRBJ1-6, with D unclear. The CDR3 spans 13 residues. Trimming shortened V by 4 bases and J by 12 bases, and 13 bases separated the two germline ends. The germline CDR1 and CDR2 sequences are PRHDT and FYEKMQ (reference sequence). CDR3 loop: CASSSDENRPLHF. The CDR3, as DNA: TGTGCCAGCAGCTCCGATGAAAACCGACCCCTCCACTTT.

Note on this clone: This specimen includes other DNA sequences encoding the same CDR3. The chain is built from TRBV30 and TRBJ2-1, with D hard to call. From germline, CDR1 is GTSNPN and CDR2 SVGIG (reference sequence). The CDR3 has 15 residues. The V gene lost 0 bases and the J gene lost 1 base, with 10 bases spanning the gap. The CDR3 is CAWSVRTGSYNEQFF. As DNA, the CDR3 is TGTGCCTGGAGTGTACGAACTGGTTCCTACAATGAGCAGTTCTTC.

V and J are TRBV4-2 and TRBJ2-1, with 9 bases that match TRBD2. J gave up 3 bases and V 0 bases, and 3 bases lay outside the gene matches. Germline V lookup: CDR1 LGHNA, CDR2 YNFKEQ. This CDR3 is built from 16 residues. CDR3 in amino acids: CASSQDLAGNYNEQFF. As DNA, the CDR3 is TGTGCCAGCAGCCAAGATCTAGCGGGGAACTACAATGAGCAGTTCTTC.

This chain links TRBV5-1 with TRBJ2-5; 8 nucleotides agree with TRBD1. The V gene end was trimmed by 1 base and the J gene end by 7 bases; junction bases not matched to a gene: 9. This CDR3 region has 15 residues. The V gene's germline CDR1 is SGHRS and CDR2 YFSETQ. The CDR3 DNA follows: TGCGCCAGCAGCTTGAAGGCAGGGGGCAGCGGGACCCAGTACTTC. This codes for CASSLKAGGSGTQYF.

This chain links TRBV7-9 with TRBJ1-4; unclear D gene. In germline, CDR1 is SEHNR, CDR2 FQNEAQ (reference sequence). The CDR3 loop spans 14 amino acids. The germline V and J ends were trimmed by 7 bases and 3 bases, with 12 bases remaining between them. The chain's CDR3 is CASTRVGSNEKLFF. As DNA, the CDR3 is TGTGCCAGCACCCGGGTAGGGTCTAATGAAAAACTGTTTTTT.

Points on this clone: In the same sample, other DNA sequences code for this CDR3. V is TRBV6-5 and J is TRBJ1-1, with 9 bases aligning to TRBD1. The length of the CDR3 is 14 residues. The V gene's germline CDR1 is MNHEY and CDR2 SVGAGI. V shed 6 bases and J 4 bases; nucleotides not matched to a gene: 6. CDR3 amino acids: CASSGGQGFTEAFF. CDR3 DNA sequence: TGTGCCAGCAGCGGAGGACAGGGGTTCACTGAAGCTTTCTTT.

This chain joins TRBV11-3 and TRBJ2-2, with a possible D match to TRBD1 (7 bases). The CDR3 consists of 15 residues. The germline V gene has CDR1 SGHNT and CDR2 YENEEA. Trimming left V 5 bases short and J 5 bases short, with 15 bases between. DNA of the CDR3: TGTGCCAGCAGCCCGCGGGACAGTTTGACCGGGGAGCTGTTTTTT. It codes for CASSPRDSLTGELFF. The full variable domain, its missing parts supplied by reference TRBV11-3 and TRBJ2-2, is EAGVVQSPRYKIIEKKQPVAFWCNPISGHNTLYWYLQNLGQGPELLIRYENEEAVDDSQLPKDRFSAERLKGVDSTLKIQPAELGDSAVYLCASSPRDSLTGELFFGEGSRLTVL.